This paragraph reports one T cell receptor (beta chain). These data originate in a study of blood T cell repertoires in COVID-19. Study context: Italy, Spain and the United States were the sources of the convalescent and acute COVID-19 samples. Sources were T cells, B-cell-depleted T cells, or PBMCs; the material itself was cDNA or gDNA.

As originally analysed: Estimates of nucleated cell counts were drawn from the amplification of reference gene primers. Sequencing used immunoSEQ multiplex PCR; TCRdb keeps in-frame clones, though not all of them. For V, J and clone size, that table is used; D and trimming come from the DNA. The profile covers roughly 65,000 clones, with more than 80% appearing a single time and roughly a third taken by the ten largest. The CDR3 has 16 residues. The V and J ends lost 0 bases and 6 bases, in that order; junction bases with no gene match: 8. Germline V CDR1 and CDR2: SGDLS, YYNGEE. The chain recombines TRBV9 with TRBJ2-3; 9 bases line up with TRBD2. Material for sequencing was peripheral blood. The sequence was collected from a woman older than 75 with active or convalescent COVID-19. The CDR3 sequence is CASSVGIAGAADTQYF. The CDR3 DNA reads TGTGCCAGCAGCGTAGGTATAGCGGGGGCCGCGGATACGCAGTATTTT.